Listed here are 25 T cell receptor beta chains from one sample, sequenced in a study of T cells after posttransplantation cyclophosphamide. This table comes from immunoSEQ multiplex PCR, and its TCRdb copy is limited to in-frame clones, with some not included. This table has 7,500 to 10,000 clones, roughly 80% appearing once. Busulfan-fludarabine conditioning, marrow transplant, and cyclophosphamide on days +3 and +4 were administered. The sample in question was PBMCs, obtained just over 1,900 days after a stem cell transplant with posttransplant cyclophosphamide. These receptors were taken from a female patient aged 35-55 years who received an allogeneic stem cell transplant from a related donor, was CMV-positive, and had no GVHD. Some T cells may trace back to the graft donor.

The genes are TRBV18 and TRBJ2-1, with 8 bases aligning to TRBD2. J was trimmed by 8 bases and V by 6 bases; bases with no gene match: 9. The germline CDR1 and CDR2 sequences are KGHSH and LQKENI. CDR3 length: 14 amino acids. The CDR3 DNA sequence: TGTGCCAGCTCCATAGCGGGGCCCCGCGATGAGCAGTTCTTC. This gives the protein CASSIAGPRDEQFF.

J is TRBJ2-3 and V is TRBV5-1; TRBD1 is a possible D gene (6 bases). Germline V lookup: CDR1 SGHRS, CDR2 YFSETQ. The CDR3 has 16 residues. Trimming left V 0 bases short and J 0 bases short, with 11 bases between. The CDR3 protein is CASSLGTARSTDTQYF. The CDR3 coding sequence is TGCGCCAGCAGCTTGGGGACAGCGAGAAGCACAGATACGCAGTATTTT.

The V gene is TRBV2, the J gene TRBJ2-1, with TRBD2 matching over 8 bases. The CDR3 runs to 12 residues. Germline CDR1 reads SNHLY; CDR2 reads FYNNEI. The V and J ends lost 11 bases and 6 bases, in that order; junction bases with no gene match: 6. The CDR3 nucleotides read TGTGCCTTAACACGGGGGGGCAATGAGCAGTTCTTC. Residues: CALTRGGNEQFF.

This chain joins TRBV5-1 and TRBJ2-1, with D tentatively TRBD2 (7 bases). Per germline, CDR1 SGHRS and CDR2 YFSETQ. The CDR3 has 15 residues. V was pared by 0 bases and J by 4 bases, with 11 bases between. In DNA form, the CDR3 reads TGCGCCAGCAGCTTGGAGGGGGGGTTATACAATGAGCAGTTCTTC. Protein sequence: CASSLEGGLYNEQFF. Full variable domain (rest looked up from reference TRBV5-1 and TRBJ2-1): KAGVTQTPRYLIKTRGQQVTLSCSPISGHRSVSWYQQTPGQGLQFLFEYFSETQRNKGNFPGRFSGRQFSNSRSEMNVSTLELGDSALYLCASSLEGGLYNEQFFGPGTRLTVL.

The CDR3 loop is CASRSTGSSSGANVLTF. Here the CDR3 DNA reads TGTGCCAGCAGGTCAACAGGGTCCTCCTCTGGGGCCAACGTCCTGACTTTC. The gene calls are TRBV28 and TRBJ2-6; possibly TRBD1 for D (6 bases). Trimming took off 6 bases at V and 0 bases at J, with 15 bases between the two ends. Looked up from germline, CDR1 is MDHEN and CDR2 is SYDVKM. The CDR3 extends over 17 amino acids. Variable domain in full (rest from reference TRBV28 and TRBJ2-6): DVKVTQSSRYLVKRTGEKVFLECVQDMDHENMFWYRQDPGLGLRLIYFSYDVKMKEKGDIPEGYSVSREKKERFSLILESASTNQTSMYLCASRSTGSSSGANVLTFGAGSRLTVL.

In its sample, this clone ranks as medium-sized (0.01 to 0.1%). The rearrangement links TRBV7-3 to TRBJ2-1, with 7 bases matching TRBD2. Losses at the gene ends were 5 bases for V and 4 bases for J; bases not matched to a gene: 8. This CDR3 is 15 amino acids long. The germline V gene encodes CDR1 SGHTA and CDR2 FQGTGA. CDR3: CASSPTGGVYNEQFF. CDR3 DNA sequence: TGTGCCAGCAGCCCGACGGGGGGTGTGTACAATGAGCAGTTCTTC.

The genes are TRBV10-1 and TRBJ1-1; 7 nucleotides match TRBD1. The V and J ends lost 5 bases and 6 bases, in that order; junction bases with no gene match: 9. CDR3 length: 14 amino acids. From germline, CDR1 is WNHNN and CDR2 SYGVQD (reference sequence). CDR3 residues: CASSPDRAVAEAFF. DNA of the CDR3: TGCGCCAGCAGTCCAGACAGGGCGGTCGCTGAAGCTTTCTTT.

The chain couples TRBV5-1 to TRBJ2-1; TRBD1 matches 8 bases. CDR1 is SGHRS and CDR2 is YFSETQ in the germline V gene. V dropped 7 bases and J dropped 7; count of bases not matched to a gene: 10. This CDR3 contains 14 residues. Here the CDR3 DNA reads TGCGCCAGCCGTGAGAATGACAGGGGTAATGAGCAGTTCTTC. Translating gives CASRENDRGNEQFF.

This clone was seen just once. The rearrangement links TRBV15 to TRBJ2-5, with no clear D. The CDR3 is 15 amino acids. Between the trimmed V and J ends, which lost 3 bases and 5 bases, there was a span of 16 bases. Germline V gene data show CDR1 as LNHNV and CDR2 as YYDKDF (reference sequence). Here the CDR3 reads CATSSPARPGETQYF. The CDR3, as DNA: TGTGCCACCAGCAGCCCCGCGCGGCCCGGGGAGACCCAGTACTTC.

The rearrangement joins TRBV5-1 to TRBJ2-2, with TRBD2 matching 8 bases. The germline V gene has CDR1 SGHRS and CDR2 YFSETQ. Trimming cost V 2 bases and J 7 bases; bases outside gene matches: 4. The CDR3 has 14 residues. Written as DNA, the CDR3 is TGCGCCAGCAGCTTCGGGGGGGCGATCGGGGAGCTGTTTTTT. Protein sequence: CASSFGGAIGELFF.

This clone was recorded once. The chain carries TRBV28 and TRBJ2-2, with 9 bases identical to TRBD2. V trimming: 10 bases; J trimming: 1 base; junction bases outside the gene matches: 7. Germline CDR1 and CDR2: MDHEN and SYDVKM. This CDR3 is built from 15 residues. The CDR3 spells CATWAGGLNTGELFF. The CDR3 DNA sequence: TGTGCCACGTGGGCGGGGGGGCTGAACACCGGGGAGCTGTTTTTT.

This chain links TRBV4-1 with TRBJ2-7, with D possibly TRBD1 on 6 matching bases. The CDR3 is made up of 15 amino acids. Germline V gene sequence: CDR1 MGHRA, CDR2 YSYEKL. Trimming pared 4 bases from V and 5 bases from J, leaving 18 bases between. Here the CDR3 reads CASSLGHLLGHEQYF. The CDR3 region has the DNA TGCGCCAGCAGCCTGGGACACCTTCTGGGCCACGAGCAGTACTTC.

This rearrangement joins TRBV11-2 to TRBJ1-4; TRBD1 aligns across 11 bases. The length of the CDR3 is 16 residues. Germline CDR1 SGHAT, CDR2 FQNNGV. V gave up 5 bases and J gave up 4 bases; unmatched junction bases: 6. CDR3 nucleotide sequence: TGTGCCAGCAGCAACGGACAGGGGGCTGGTAATGAAAAACTGTTTTTT. This encodes CASSNGQGAGNEKLFF.

V usage is TRBV27 and J usage is TRBJ2-5; D unresolved. Deletions cut 4 bases from V and 5 bases from J, with 11 bases between. This CDR3 spans 13 amino acids. The germline V gene has CDR1 MNHEY and CDR2 SMNVEV (reference sequence). CDR3 protein: CASSYTASETQYF. In DNA, the CDR3 is TGTGCCAGCAGTTACACAGCATCGGAGACCCAGTACTTC.

This clone was seen a few times. The chain is built from TRBV2 and TRBJ2-7; 10 bases map to TRBD2. Trimming cost V 5 bases and J 5 bases; bases outside gene matches: 3. Germline CDR1 is SNHLY and CDR2 is FYNNEI. The CDR3 is 13 amino acids. CDR3: CASSWTSGNEQYF. CDR3 in DNA: TGTGCCAGCAGTTGGACTAGCGGCAACGAGCAGTACTTC.

This clone occurred a few times. The chain couples TRBV6-5 to TRBJ2-7, with a weak D call TRBD2 (7 bases). This CDR3 is 14 amino acids long. V lost 2 bases and J lost 1, with 9 bases in between. The germline gives CDR1 MNHEY, CDR2 SVGAGI. The CDR3 bases are TGTGCCAGCAGTTACAAGGGGGGGTCCTACGAGCAGTACTTC. Protein: CASSYKGGSYEQYF.

The sample holds one count of this clone. This chain connects TRBV5-1 to TRBJ2-3; D ambiguous. Germline CDR1 is SGHRS and CDR2 is YFSETQ. V lost 0 bases, J lost 1 base, and 6 bases lay in between. The CDR3 consists of 14 residues. Here the CDR3 reads CASSLGSGTDTQYF. The CDR3 bases are TGCGCCAGCAGCTTGGGGTCAGGCACAGATACGCAGTATTTT.

The chain employs TRBV19 and TRBJ2-5, with D perhaps matching TRBD1 (9 bases). The germline V gene encodes CDR1 LNHDA and CDR2 SQIVND (reference sequence). The CDR3 extends over 18 amino acids. The ends were cut back, 2 bases at V and 1 base at J, with 20 bases in the middle. Written as DNA, the CDR3 is TGTGCCAGTAGTATATTCGGCGGGGGGACAGGGCTCCAAGAGACCCAGTACTTC. Amino acid sequence: CASSIFGGGTGLQETQYF.

This rearrangement joins TRBV28 to TRBJ2-1; TRBD2 might be the D (6 bases). In germline, CDR1 is MDHEN, CDR2 SYDVKM. V lost 6 bases and J 5 bases, leaving 17 bases between the germline ends. This CDR3 is 15 amino acids long. The CDR3, as DNA: TGTGCCAGCAGGCCGGGACTCGGAACGAACAATGAGCAGTTCTTC. It is translated as CASRPGLGTNNEQFF.

The V call is TRBV18, the J call TRBJ2-3; D is possibly TRBD2 (6 bases). This CDR3 has 15 residues. The germline gives CDR1 KGHSH, CDR2 LQKENI. The ends were cut back, 2 bases at V and 0 bases at J, with 9 bases in the middle. CDR3 bases: TGTGCCAGCTCACCAGCGGGGCCTAGCACAGATACGCAGTATTTT. Translated, it gives CASSPAGPSTDTQYF. Filled out from reference TRBV18 and TRBJ2-3, the complete variable domain reads NAGVMQNPRHLVRRRGQEARLRCSPMKGHSHVYWYRQLPEEGLKFMVYLQKENIIDESGMPKERFSAEFPKEGPSILRIQQVVRGDSAAYFCASSPAGPSTDTQYFGPGTRLTVL.

The chain recombines TRBV7-3 with TRBJ2-1, with 16 bases fitting TRBD2. CDR3 size: 15 residues. Trimming cost V 3 bases and J 7 bases; bases outside gene matches: 0. Germline CDR1 SGHTA, CDR2 FQGTGA. The CDR3 DNA is TGTGCCAGCAGCTTGGGACTAGCGGGGGGGAATGAGCAGTTCTTC. Translated, it gives CASSLGLAGGNEQFF.

The CDR3 DNA is TGTGCCAGTAAGGACAGGGAGAACACTGAAGCTTTCTTT. Translated, it gives CASKDRENTEAFF. The chain has TRBV2 and TRBJ1-1, with 8 nucleotides matching TRBD1. V shed 9 bases and J 1 base; nucleotides not matched to a gene: 4. The CDR3 runs 13 residues. Germline values: CDR1 SNHLY, CDR2 FYNNEI.

V usage is TRBV5-1 and J usage is TRBJ2-1, with TRBD1 matching over 9 bases. Germline V gives CDR1 SGHRS, CDR2 YFSETQ. The length of the CDR3 is 15 residues. Trimming took 7 bases from V and 8 from J; bases not matched to a gene: 13. This chain's CDR3 is CASFARDRAGDEQFF. The CDR3, as DNA: TGCGCCAGCTTTGCCCGGGACAGGGCGGGCGATGAGCAGTTCTTC.

About this clone itself: This same CDR3 is encoded by further DNA sequences in the sample. J is TRBJ1-1 and V is TRBV7-9, with D perhaps TRBD1 (6 bases). Per the germline V gene, CDR1 is SEHNR and CDR2 is FQNEAQ (reference sequence). V was trimmed by 3 bases and J by 8 bases, leaving 19 bases between them. This CDR3 is built from 15 residues. The CDR3: CASSFPSGVGTEAFF. CDR3 in DNA: TGTGCCAGCAGCTTTCCTTCAGGGGTAGGCACCGAAGCTTTCTTT. Full variable domain (remainder filled in from reference TRBV7-9 and TRBJ1-1): DTGVSQNPRHKITKRGQNVTFRCDPISEHNRLYWYRQTLGQGPEFLTYFQNEAQLEKSRLLSDRFSAERPKGSFSTLEIQRTEQGDSAMYLCASSFPSGVGTEAFFGQGTRLTVV.

The rearrangement links TRBV5-1 to TRBJ2-4; TRBD1 agrees at 8 bases. Germline CDR1 and CDR2: SGHRS and YFSETQ. The CDR3 covers 13 residues. The V gene end was trimmed by 4 bases and the J gene end by 8 bases; junction bases not matched to a gene: 5. CDR3 in DNA: TGCGCCAGCAGCGCCGGACAGGGCTACATTCAGTACTTC. Translating gives CASSAGQGYIQYF.